The 29 T cell receptor beta chains below come from one sample, sequenced in a study of identical twins. TCRdb redid the calling of the 5' RACE reads with MiXCR, one entry per CDR3 protein. The sample holds 1.5 million to 2 million distinct CDR3 sequences, roughly 35% seen once. Sequencing used cord blood. The source is a newborn girl in good health.

The chain links TRBV28 to TRBJ1-1, with 7 bases aligning to TRBD1. This CDR3 has 15 amino acids. Germline CDR1 is MDHEN and CDR2 is SYDVKM. V lost 6 bases to trimming and J lost 0 bases; unmatched junction nucleotides: 7. As DNA, the CDR3 is TGTGCCAGCAGGACAGGGCCCCTGGTGAACACTGAAGCTTTCTTT. Translated, it gives CASRTGPLVNTEAFF.

The chain recombines TRBV7-2 with TRBJ1-1; 9 bases fit TRBD1. Germline V gene data show CDR1 as SGHTA and CDR2 as FQGNSA. V was clipped by 4 bases and J by 1 base; unmatched bases: 7. The CDR3 consists of 16 residues. The chain's CDR3 is CASSSRTGGANTEAFF. Here the CDR3 DNA reads TGTGCCAGCAGCTCGCGAACAGGGGGCGCGAACACTGAAGCTTTCTTT.

This clonotype was observed a few times. This chain connects TRBV30 to TRBJ2-7; 13 nucleotides line up with TRBD2. The trim removed 3 bases at V and 4 bases at J, leaving 3 bases unmatched. CDR1 and CDR2 from the germline V gene are GTSNPN and SVGIG (reference sequence). The CDR3 is made up of 14 amino acids. The CDR3 DNA reads as TGTGCCTGGAGCCGGACTAGCGGGGGTTACGAGCAGTACTTC. This codes for CAWSRTSGGYEQYF. Using reference TRBV30 and TRBJ2-7 for the parts outside the CDR3, the full variable domain is SQTIHQWPATLVQPVGSPLSLECTVEGTSNPNLYWYRQAAGRGLQLLFYSVGIGQISSEVPQNLSASRPQDRQFILSSKKLLLSDSGFYLCAWSRTSGGYEQYFGPGTRLTVT.

This clonotype was detected many times. The chain links TRBV5-1 to TRBJ2-7; the D gene could be TRBD1 or TRBD2 (5 bases each). This CDR3 contains 16 residues. The V end was cut by 0 bases, the J end by 2 bases, with 15 bases between. In germline, CDR1 is SGHRS, CDR2 YFSETQ. CDR3 in amino acids: CASSLAFGGPPYEQYF. Written as DNA, the CDR3 is TGCGCCAGCAGCTTGGCTTTTGGGGGTCCCCCCTACGAGCAGTACTTC. The complete variable domain, with remaining parts taken from reference TRBV5-1 and TRBJ2-7, reads KAGVTQTPRYLIKTRGQQVTLSCSPISGHRSVSWYQQTPGQGLQFLFEYFSETQRNKGNFPGRFSGRQFSNSRSEMNVSTLELGDSALYLCASSLAFGGPPYEQYFGPGTRLTVT.

This clonotype came up a few times. The chain combines TRBV28 with TRBJ1-4; D is unresolved. Per the germline V gene, CDR1 is MDHEN and CDR2 is SYDVKM. The CDR3 is 16 amino acids. The V end was cut by 2 bases, the J end by 5 bases, with 15 bases between. CDR3 amino acids: CASSLGGLGRNEKLFF. CDR3 coding DNA: TGTGCCAGCAGTTTAGGCGGTTTGGGTAGAAATGAAAAACTGTTTTTT.

This chain joins TRBV5-1 and TRBJ2-7, with 11 bases aligning to TRBD2. The germline V gene encodes CDR1 SGHRS and CDR2 YFSETQ. The CDR3 is 17 residues long. The junction had 9 bases not matched to a gene; V was cut back by 2 bases and J by 2 bases. CDR3 bases: TGCGCCAGCAGCTTATACACGAATAGCGGGGGGGCCTACGAGCAGTACTTC. Amino acids: CASSLYTNSGGAYEQYF. The entire variable domain, with the rest obtained from reference TRBV5-1 and TRBJ2-7, is as follows: KAGVTQTPRYLIKTRGQQVTLSCSPISGHRSVSWYQQTPGQGLQFLFEYFSETQRNKGNFPGRFSGRQFSNSRSEMNVSTLELGDSALYLCASSLYTNSGGAYEQYFGPGTRLTVT.

The chain links TRBV11-2 to TRBJ1-1; maybe TRBD1 (5 bases). The germline CDR1 and CDR2 sequences are SGHAT and FQNNGV. The CDR3 consists of 14 residues. Trimming stripped 7 bases from V and 4 bases from J, with 16 bases between. The CDR3 spells CASTLGASSTEAFF. For the CDR3, the DNA is TGTGCCAGCACCCTAGGGGCATCGAGCACTGAAGCTTTCTTT.

This sequence joins TRBV19 and TRBJ1-5; D possibly corresponds to TRBD1 (6 bases). The CDR3 has 14 amino acids. V was cut by 5 bases and J by 11 bases, with 19 bases left in between. Germline V CDR1 and CDR2: LNHDA, SQIVND (reference sequence). The CDR3 coding sequence is TGTGCCAGTAGTCCATCCAGGGGACGCCGGACCCAGCATTTT. It yields the protein CASSPSRGRRTQHF.

This clonotype was detected ten times or more. The V and J genes are TRBV24-1 and TRBJ2-1, with TRBD1 matching 9 bases. Trimming removed 4 bases from V and 3 bases from J; junction bases left unmatched: 6. The V gene's germline CDR1 is KGHDR and CDR2 SFDVKD. CDR3 length: 16 residues. The CDR3 loop reads CATSESGTGNYNEQFF. The CDR3 bases are TGTGCCACCAGTGAATCCGGGACAGGGAACTACAATGAGCAGTTCTTC.

The chain links TRBV11-1 to TRBJ2-7; TRBD1 agrees at 8 bases. After removal of 3 bases from V and 0 bases from J, the junction contained 4 bases not matched to a gene. This CDR3 spans 15 amino acids. Germline V CDR1 and CDR2: SGHAT, FQDESV (reference sequence). The CDR3 sequence: CASSLDRVVSYEQYF. Written as DNA, the CDR3 is TGTGCCAGCAGCTTGGACAGGGTGGTCTCCTACGAGCAGTACTTC. Together with reference TRBV11-1 and TRBJ2-7, the CDR3 gives the full variable domain: EAEVAQSPRYKITEKSQAVAFWCDPISGHATLYWYRQILGQGPELLVQFQDESVVDDSQLPKDRFSAERLKGVDSTLKIQPAELGDSAMYLCASSLDRVVSYEQYFGPGTRLTVT.

This clonotype was seen only a few times. The chain recombines TRBV20-1 with TRBJ1-2; no definite D call. The CDR3 is 12 amino acids. V was clipped by 3 bases and J by 4 bases, with 9 bases between them. In germline, CDR1 is DFQATT, CDR2 SNEGSKA (reference sequence). The CDR3 region is CSASPRLYGYTF. In DNA, the CDR3 is TGCAGTGCTAGCCCTCGACTCTATGGCTACACCTTC.

This clonotype has a single count. CDR3 DNA: TGCGCCAGCAGCTTGGGGGGGCCCGAGGTGGCCCTCCACTTT. Translation gives CASSLGGPEVALHF. This chain uses TRBV5-1 with TRBJ1-6; a weak D match, TRBD1 (6 bases). In germline, CDR1 is SGHRS, CDR2 YFSETQ. Trimming removed 0 bases at V and 14 bases at J, with 15 bases between. There are 14 residues in the CDR3.

V is TRBV7-2 and J is TRBJ2-7, with D possibly matching TRBD2 (6 bases). The V end was cut by 8 bases, the J end by 8 bases, with 13 bases between. The CDR3 is 11 amino acids. Germline values: CDR1 SGHTA, CDR2 FQGNSA. This CDR3 reads CASAPGDQQYF. The DNA of the CDR3 is TGTGCCAGCGCCCCGGGAGATCAGCAGTACTTC.

This clonotype was recorded a few times. The genes are TRBV20-1 and TRBJ2-5, with 9 bases matching TRBD2. CDR3 length equals 14 residues. Trimming removed 3 bases from V and 2 bases from J; junction bases left unmatched: 4. From germline, CDR1 is DFQATT and CDR2 SNEGSKA (reference sequence). Here the CDR3 DNA reads TGCAGTGCTAGTCCCCTAGCGGGGCAAGAGACCCAGTACTTC. As protein: CSASPLAGQETQYF.

This clonotype was found once. An end of the junction does not agree with germline; a read error may underlie this. The V call is TRBV7-7, the J call TRBJ2-3; a possible D gene is TRBD2 (7 bases). The CDR3 is 15 residues long. Germline CDR1 is SSHAT and CDR2 is FNYEAQ (reference sequence). The DNA of the CDR3 is TGTGCCAGCAGCTTAGCGGGGGGGCCGGCAGATACGCCGTATTTT. This codes for CASSLAGGPADTPYF. The whole variable domain, remainder taken from reference TRBV7-7 and TRBJ2-3, is GAGVSQSPRYKVTKRGQDVTLRCDPISSHATLYWYQQALGQGPEFLTYFNYEAQPDKSGLPSDRFSAERPEGSISTLTIQRTEQRDSAMYRCASSLAGGPADTPYFGPGTRLTVL.

This clonotype was observed a handful of times. The genes are TRBV9 and TRBJ2-5; no reliable D call. The DNA end is more similar to TRBJ2-7, so the J call may be wrong. This CDR3 has 13 residues. The V gene's germline CDR1 is SGDLS and CDR2 YYNGEE. The CDR3 DNA is TGTGCCAGCAGCGTAGCCCCCATTTACGAGCAGTACTTC. As protein: CASSVAPIYEQYF.

This clonotype was seen once. This chain joins TRBV13 and TRBJ1-5; weak D call: TRBD1 (6 bases). CDR1 PRHDT and CDR2 FYEKMQ come from the germline V gene (reference sequence). The CDR3 length is 16 residues. V dropped 5 bases and J dropped 0 bases, with 14 bases sitting between them. The CDR3 nucleotides are TGTGCCAGCAGCCTCAGGACAGCCTATAGCAATCAGCCCCAGCATTTT. Translating gives CASSLRTAYSNQPQHF.

This clonotype occurred a few times. Written as DNA, the CDR3 is TGTGCCAGCAACCCAGGGGGTCTTCCCCAAGAGACCCAGTACTTC. Translating gives CASNPGGLPQETQYF. V gene TRBV9 combines with J gene TRBJ2-5; TRBD1 agrees at 7 bases. J lost 1 base, V lost 6 bases, and 9 bases had no gene match. Germline V gene lookup returns CDR1 SGDLS and CDR2 YYNGEE. The CDR3 covers 15 residues.

The chain couples TRBV4-1 to TRBJ1-2; D may be TRBD1 (6 bases). Germline V lookup: CDR1 MGHRA, CDR2 YSYEKL. V was clipped by 4 bases and J by 5 bases, with 17 bases between them. The CDR3 contains 15 residues. The CDR3 reads CASSLSTGAVYGYTF. DNA of the CDR3: TGCGCCAGCAGCCTCTCGACAGGTGCGGTGTATGGCTACACCTTC.

This chain uses TRBV7-2 with TRBJ2-3, with 11 bases that match TRBD2. This CDR3 has 17 amino acids. Germline V gene lookup returns CDR1 SGHTA and CDR2 FQGNSA. Unmatched junction bases numbered 5, after V lost 2 bases and J lost 1 base. CDR3 protein: CASSLSSGRKGTDTQYF. The DNA for the CDR3 is TGTGCCAGCAGCTTATCTAGCGGGAGGAAGGGCACAGATACGCAGTATTTT.

There are many counts of this clonotype. J is TRBJ2-3 and V is TRBV7-2; no reliable D call. Trimming shortened V by 7 bases and J by 6 bases, and 26 bases separated the two germline ends. Germline V gene sequence: CDR1 SGHTA, CDR2 FQGNSA. The CDR3 contains 17 residues. DNA of the CDR3: TGTGCCAGCACCCCAACCCTTTCGACCCGCGGAAGGGATACGCAGTATTTT. Its protein product is CASTPTLSTRGRDTQYF.

This clonotype was observed a few times. The chain has TRBV29-1 and TRBJ2-7, with TRBD1 matching over 7 bases. Trimming at V came to 3 bases and at J to 4 bases, leaving 6 bases not matched to a gene. This CDR3 is built from 13 residues. Germline V lookup: CDR1 SQVTM, CDR2 ANQGSEA. The CDR3 loop is CSVEVEQGYEQYF. Here the CDR3 DNA reads TGCAGCGTTGAGGTGGAACAGGGGTACGAGCAGTACTTC.

The chain uses TRBV12-3 or TRBV12-4 and TRBJ2-7; D may correspond to TRBD1 or TRBD2 (5 bases each). The CDR3 loop spans 15 amino acids. V shed 6 bases and J shed 0 bases, with 15 bases lying between them. The CDR3 is CASSSPGRSSYEQYF. Written as DNA, the CDR3 is TGTGCCAGCAGCTCTCCGGGACGGAGCTCCTACGAGCAGTACTTC.

This clonotype has more than one count but fewer than ten. The chain has TRBV20-1 and TRBJ2-3, with D perhaps assigned TRBD1 or TRBD2 (5 bases each). The germline V gene has CDR1 DFQATT and CDR2 SNEGSKA (reference sequence). V lost 7 bases and J lost 6, with 14 bases in between. The CDR3 extends over 12 amino acids. CDR3 coding DNA: TGCAGTGAAGGGTGGGGGACGGATACGCAGTATTTT. This codes for CSEGWGTDTQYF.

A word on this clonotype: Germline is not matched at one junction end, which may reflect a read error. This sequence joins TRBV24-1 and TRBJ2-1, with D maybe TRBD2 (5 bases). Germline V gene lookup returns CDR1 KGHDR and CDR2 SFDVKD. The CDR3 totals 16 residues. CDR3 in amino acids: CAASGTGNPHRDEQFF. The CDR3 nucleotides are TGTGCCGCCAGTGGAACGGGGAACCCTCATAGGGATGAGCAGTTCTTC.

Comment on this clonotype: A junction end diverges from the germline sequence, so it may reflect a read error. The chain carries TRBV20-1 and TRBJ2-7; a possible D gene is TRBD2 (6 bases). The CDR3 runs to 14 residues. Germline V CDR1 and CDR2: DFQATT, SNEGSKA (reference sequence). The CDR3 DNA is TGCAGTGCTTACCGGGACGGGAGCTCCTACGGGCAGTACTTC. Protein sequence: CSAYRDGSSYGQYF.

V and J are TRBV10-2 and TRBJ2-3; 11 nucleotides agree with TRBD2. The germline V gene encodes CDR1 WSHSY and CDR2 SAAADI. Trimming removed 6 bases from V and 6 bases from J; junction bases left unmatched: 23. The CDR3 contains 20 residues. The CDR3 DNA sequence: TGCGCCAGCAGCCACACCAGATCTAGCGGGGGGCTTTTAATGTCCGATACGCAGTATTTT. This translates into CASSHTRSSGGLLMSDTQYF.

The CDR3 DNA sequence: TGTGCCAGCAGCCAAGATCCCTGGACTAGCGGGGGAAATGAGCAGTTCTTC. Its translation: CASSQDPWTSGGNEQFF. This chain links TRBV4-2 with TRBJ2-1, with 13 bases matching TRBD2. J was trimmed by 7 bases and V by 0 bases; bases with no gene match: 6. The CDR3 length is 17 residues. Germline lookup yields CDR1 LGHNA and CDR2 YNFKEQ.

This clonotype was recorded once. The chain couples TRBV12-3 or TRBV12-4 to TRBJ2-7; unclear D gene. V lost 1 base, J lost 6 bases, and 7 bases lay in between. This CDR3 region has 12 residues. The CDR3 spells CASSLGLFEQYF. In nucleotides, the CDR3 is TGTGCCAGCAGTTTAGGCCTCTTCGAGCAGTACTTC.